The TCR beta chain described here comes from a study of shared clonotypes between healthy human individuals. General study points: Incompleteness in sorted-subset sequencing, despite large depth, was shown by rarefaction.

About this clone itself: The antigen remains unidentified.

Terminally differentiated effector memory CD45RA+ cells were excluded by CCR7 positive selection of CD45RO-negative cells. Profiling relied on immunoSEQ multiplex PCR, and the TCRdb table lists in-frame clones only, not all of them. The data show approximately 590,000 clones, about 95% seen once. Germline values: CDR1 MNHEY, CDR2 SMNVEV (reference sequence). Between the trimmed V and J ends, which lost 2 bases and 8 bases, there was a span of 12 bases. The CDR3 loop spans 13 amino acids. The chain uses TRBV27 and TRBJ1-2; perhaps TRBD1 as D (5 bases). This TCR derives from a woman aged 25 to 39 in good health. The sample comprised naive CD8+ T cells sorted from blood. The CDR3 sequence: CASSLTGLRGYTF. The DNA for the CDR3 is TGTGCCAGCAGTTTAACAGGCCTAAGGGGCTACACCTTC.